The clone carrying this T cell receptor (beta chain) was detected only a few times. Its specificity is not known. This entry comes from a study of T-cell reconstitution after alpha-beta-depleted transplantation in children. Study-wide points: One year post-transplant, T-cell counts and diversity were largely derived from T cells produced anew. Alpha-beta T cells about two months after transplant reportedly derived from several hundred expanded graft clones. There were some patients whose high TCRbeta diversity at day 60 came from surviving recipient T cells and thymic progenitors.

During its preparation, the TCRbeta library received unique molecular identifiers. Each CDR3 protein gets one entry after TCRdb re-called the PCR reads with MiXCR. Found here are around 250,000 distinct CDR3 sequences, roughly 25% of them singletons; the top ten hold around 2.5%. This CDR3 contains 15 residues. The V and J ends lost 6 bases and 7 bases, in that order; junction bases with no gene match: 9. Here the sequenced sample was PBMCs, taken before TCRalphabeta/CD19-depleted stem cell transplant. This chain joins TRBV12-3 or TRBV12-4 and TRBJ2-7, with 13 bases identical to TRBD2. The sequence came from a girl aged 2 to 9 with Fanconi anemia, due to receive a stem cell transplant. The CDR3 here is CASSPLAGGPWEQYF. The CDR3 DNA reads TGTGCCAGCAGCCCACTAGCGGGGGGGCCGTGGGAGCAGTACTTC.